This T cell receptor (beta chain) came from a study of shared clonotypes between healthy human individuals. General observations from the study: It was the few donors that limited the genetic and exposure-history diversity represented. Naive subsets usually exceeded memory subsets in estimated richness.

The V and J ends lost 4 bases and 4 bases, in that order; junction bases with no gene match: 2. The germline V gene has CDR1 SNHLY and CDR2 FYNNEI. CDR3 length: 14 residues. Concerning this clone: As yet, its antigen is unknown.

Naive CD8 cells comprised CD45RO-negative, CCR7-positively selected cells, excluding terminally differentiated effector memory CD45RA+ cells. Researchers ran the assay at a deep level. About 30,000 T cell genomes, or roughly 200 ng DNA, went into the sorted-subset replicate PCRs. Sequencing was performed with immunoSEQ multiplex PCR; in TCRdb, only in-frame clones are kept and a portion is missing. Here the sample spans around 2.1 million clones, 85% to 95% being singletons. Source material: naive CD8+ T cells from PBMCs. V and J are TRBV2 and TRBJ1-1, with TRBD1 identical over 11 bases. This clonotype was sampled from a man between 18 and 29 years old in good health. Some clones in this sample may be carry-over from other donors' samples. Here the CDR3 reads CASSAGTGGTEAFF. The CDR3 DNA reads TGTGCCAGCAGTGCCGGGACAGGGGGCACTGAAGCTTTCTTT.